This passage covers 10 T cell receptor beta chains from one sample sequenced in a study of identical twins. Via MiXCR, TCRdb re-called the 5' RACE reads, giving one row per CDR3 protein. The sample lists around 280,000 distinct CDR3 sequences, roughly 8.6% occurring once. The sample also formed part of further work on yellow fever vaccine responses in identical twins.

Sample: memory (CD45RO+) T cells sorted from blood. Source of these receptors: a woman aged 18-29 years in good health.

This clonotype appeared many times. The J gene is TRBJ2-2, the V gene TRBV9; the D call may be TRBD1 or TRBD2 (6 bases each). Per germline, CDR1 SGDLS and CDR2 YYNGEE. Trimming removed 4 bases at V and 3 bases at J, with 16 bases between. This CDR3 has 16 amino acids. DNA for the CDR3: TGTGCCAGCAGCCCCCCCTGGGGGGCGGACACCGGGGAGCTGTTTTTT. Residues: CASSPPWGADTGELFF.

This clonotype was recorded many times. The V gene is TRBV29-1, the J gene TRBJ2-2, with 12 bases lining up with TRBD2. Germline V gene sequence: CDR1 SQVTM, CDR2 ANQGSEA. The V gene end was trimmed by 0 bases and the J gene end by 1 base; junction bases not matched to a gene: 9. The CDR3 runs 19 residues. CDR3 nucleotides: TGCAGCGTTGAAGAGTCGAGTACTAGCGGGAGGTGGAACACCGGGGAGCTGTTTTTT. Its protein is CSVEESSTSGRWNTGELFF.

This clonotype showed up many times. The chain recombines TRBV24-1 with TRBJ2-6; a weak D match, TRBD1 (6 bases). The CDR3 consists of 15 residues. Germline CDR1 is KGHDR and CDR2 is SFDVKD. Trimming took 10 bases from V and 0 from J, leaving 12 bases between them. The CDR3 sequence: CATGQSSSGANVLTF. The CDR3 DNA reads as TGTGCCACAGGACAGTCAAGCTCTGGGGCCAACGTCCTGACTTTC.

This clonotype was counted ten times or more. The V and J genes are TRBV5-1 and TRBJ2-6, with D perhaps matching TRBD2 (6 bases). CDR3 size: 16 residues. V was pared by 4 bases and J by 0 bases, with 11 bases between. Germline loops: CDR1 SGHRS, CDR2 YFSETQ. The CDR3 region is CASSDTSLSGANVLTF. The DNA of the CDR3 is TGCGCCAGCAGCGACACTAGCCTCTCTGGGGCCAACGTCCTGACTTTC.

This clonotype was seen only a few times. This chain links TRBV4-2 with TRBJ2-3; 12 bases are shared with TRBD2. V was pared by 4 bases and J by 3 bases, with 11 bases of the junction left unmatched. Germline loops: CDR1 LGHNA, CDR2 YNFKEQ. The CDR3 is 18 amino acids. The CDR3 loop reads CASSPNQLAGGGTDTQYF. The CDR3 nucleotides are TGTGCCAGCAGCCCTAACCAACTAGCGGGGGGCGGAACAGATACGCAGTATTTT.

This clonotype was seen at least ten times. The chain combines TRBV12-3 or TRBV12-4 with TRBJ2-7; 9 bases are a match to TRBD1. After removal of 6 bases from V and 3 bases from J, the junction contained 6 bases not matched to a gene. This CDR3 is 14 amino acids long. The CDR3 DNA sequence: TGTGCCAGCAGGCATGGGACAGGGCGCTACGAGCAGTACTTC. This translates into CASRHGTGRYEQYF.

The V and J genes are TRBV18 and TRBJ2-6; 8 bases are shared with TRBD1. The CDR3 has 15 amino acids. Germline V lookup: CDR1 KGHSH, CDR2 LQKENI. Trimming at V came to 4 bases and at J to 2 bases, leaving 1 base not matched to a gene. The CDR3 nucleotides are TGTGCCAGCTCACGGACAGGGACTGGGGCCAACGTCCTGACTTTC. It translates to CASSRTGTGANVLTF.

This clonotype was recorded a few times. V and J are TRBV10-3 and TRBJ2-7, with D perhaps matching TRBD1 (6 bases). The CDR3 length is 12 residues. The V and J ends lost 4 bases and 3 bases respectively, with 7 bases between them. CDR1 and CDR2 from the germline V gene are ENHRY and SYGVKD. The CDR3 coding sequence is TGTGCCATCAGTGTAGGGGGCTACGAGCAGTACTTC. Amino acid sequence: CAISVGGYEQYF.

Ten or more counts support this clonotype. The chain couples TRBV11-2 to TRBJ2-1, with 8 positions matching TRBD2. The CDR3 spans 15 residues. Germline V lookup: CDR1 SGHAT, CDR2 FQNNGV. J lost 4 bases, V lost 1 base, and 3 bases had no gene match. In DNA, the CDR3 is TGTGCCAGCAGCTTAGGGGCGGGAGGATACAATGAGCAGTTCTTC. Its protein product is CASSLGAGGYNEQFF. Together with reference TRBV11-2 and TRBJ2-1, the CDR3 gives the full variable domain: EAGVAQSPRYKIIEKRQSVAFWCNPISGHATLYWYQQILGQGPKLLIQFQNNGVVDDSQLPKDRFSAERLKGVDSTLKIQPAKLEDSAVYLCASSLGAGGYNEQFFGPGTRLTVL.

This clonotype appeared many times. This chain uses TRBV10-3 with TRBJ2-5, with TRBD2 identical over 7 bases. The V and J ends lost 3 bases and 1 base, in that order; junction bases with no gene match: 5. CDR1 is ENHRY, CDR2 SYGVKD, per germline. The CDR3 runs 15 residues. The CDR3 DNA sequence: TGTGCCATCAGTGATGGACTAGTGGCCCAAGAGACCCAGTACTTC. This translates into CAISDGLVAQETQYF.